This TCR beta chain was found in a study of a mutant IDH1 vaccine in newly diagnosed glioma. Study-wide background: Averaging about 37 years of age, treated patients were around 60% male and around 40% female. Beforehand, treatment had been radiotherapy, temozolomide, or both; the majority received both. Overall study results and limits: The authors found pseudoprogression apparently unrelated to changes in top peripheral T cell clonotypes.

Points on this clone: What it recognizes is unknown.

The time point is: week 11, during vaccination. Vaccination comprised doses that each held 300 ug of mutant IDH1 20-mer peptide, plus topical imiquimod. Germline-derived CDR1 and CDR2 are SGHRS and YFSETQ. The CDR3 runs 14 residues. Germline trimming cut 6 bases from V and 7 bases from J; bases unmatched to any gene: 8. Sequencing used immunoSEQ multiplex PCR; TCRdb keeps in-frame clones, though not all of them. The data show around 120,000 clones, about 80% seen once. This receptor was identified in a man in his forties or fifties with glioma. V usage is TRBV5-1 and J usage is TRBJ2-7; 12 bases match TRBD2. The source was PBMCs, collected from a glioma patient whose treatment included an IDH1 peptide vaccine. CDR3 residues: CASNLAGGPREQYF. CDR3 nucleotide sequence: TGCGCCAGCAACCTAGCGGGAGGGCCGCGGGAGCAGTACTTC.